Shown below are 29 T cell receptor beta chains from a single sample sequenced in a study of blood T cell repertoires in COVID-19. Generated by immunoSEQ multiplex PCR, the TCRdb table keeps only in-frame clones and is missing some. The table records about 280,000 clones, 85% to 90% of them present only once. Sequenced: PBMCs or T cells enriched from blood (not recorded which). The receptors were sampled from a woman in her late teens or twenties with acute COVID-19.

V is TRBV5-1 and J is TRBJ2-1; 14 nucleotides align to TRBD2. The CDR3 has 17 residues. Germline lookup yields CDR1 SGHRS and CDR2 YFSETQ. V shed 0 bases and J 5 bases; nucleotides not matched to a gene: 4. The CDR3 loop is CASSLAPGLAGDNEQFF. The CDR3 nucleotides read TGCGCCAGCAGCTTGGCCCCGGGACTAGCGGGAGACAATGAGCAGTTCTTC.

The chain has TRBV14 and TRBJ1-4; no firm D call. V was trimmed by 1 base and J by 5 bases, leaving 5 bases between them. Germline V gene sequence: CDR1 SGHDN, CDR2 FVKESK. The CDR3 runs to 13 residues. The CDR3 DNA reads TGTGCCAGCAGCCAAGTCCTCAATGAAAAACTGTTTTTT. Translating it yields CASSQVLNEKLFF.

The chain is built from TRBV9 and TRBJ2-1; 8 bases fit TRBD2. V was pared by 3 bases and J by 9 bases, with 17 bases of the junction left unmatched. Germline lookup yields CDR1 SGDLS and CDR2 YYNGEE. This CDR3 has 17 amino acids. The CDR3 DNA reads as TGTGCCAGCAGCGCCTCTTTAGCGGGAAGAGGCTCCGTTGAGCAGTTCTTC. As protein: CASSASLAGRGSVEQFF. Together with reference TRBV9 and TRBJ2-1, the CDR3 gives the full variable domain: DSGVTQTPKHLITATGQRVTLRCSPRSGDLSVYWYQQSLDQGLQFLIQYYNGEERAKGNILERFSAQQFPDLHSELNLSSLELGDSALYFCASSASLAGRGSVEQFFGPGTRLTVL.

V and J are TRBV28 and TRBJ1-6; D is unclear. This CDR3 is 14 amino acids long. Trimming pared 3 bases from V and 6 bases from J, leaving 9 bases between. Germline loops: CDR1 MDHEN, CDR2 SYDVKM. CDR3 DNA: TGTGCCAGCAGTTTGACTACGATTAATTCACCCCTCCACTTT. Translated, it gives CASSLTTINSPLHF.

Note on this clone: The same CDR3 can be traced to other DNA sequences in this sample. The rearrangement uses TRBV18 and TRBJ2-7; 8 bases are a match to TRBD1. Unmatched junction bases numbered 0, after V lost 2 bases and J lost 3 bases. Germline-derived CDR1 and CDR2 are KGHSH and LQKENI. The CDR3 is 13 residues long. CDR3 nucleotide sequence: TGTGCCAGCTCACCAGGGACAGGCTACGAGCAGTACTTC. Its protein is CASSPGTGYEQYF.

The chain carries TRBV27 and TRBJ2-3, with D possibly being TRBD2 (6 bases). The CDR3 contains 14 residues. Germline assignment: CDR1 MNHEY and CDR2 SMNVEV (reference sequence). The germline V and J ends were trimmed by 7 bases and 0 bases, with 11 bases remaining between them. The chain's CDR3 is CASTGRPSTDTQYF. Written as DNA, the CDR3 is TGTGCCAGCACCGGGAGACCTAGCACAGATACGCAGTATTTT.

V is TRBV7-3 and J is TRBJ2-5; D unclear. Trimming took 5 bases from V and 1 from J, leaving 8 bases between them. CDR3 length equals 13 residues. Germline CDR1 reads SGHTA; CDR2 reads FQGTGA. This CDR3 reads CASSMTLQETQYF. In DNA, the CDR3 is TGTGCCAGCAGCATGACTCTCCAAGAGACCCAGTACTTC.

The V and J genes are TRBV5-1 and TRBJ2-7; unclear D gene. This CDR3 is built from 16 residues. V lost 2 bases to trimming and J lost 4 bases, with 19 bases between them. Germline V lookup: CDR1 SGHRS, CDR2 YFSETQ. The CDR3: CASSFEPFESEYEQYF. DNA for the CDR3: TGCGCCAGCAGCTTTGAGCCGTTCGAATCGGAGTACGAGCAGTACTTC.

CDR3 in amino acids: CASSESGAGYGYTF. CDR3 DNA sequence: TGTGCCAGCAGTGAATCAGGGGCGGGCTATGGCTACACCTTC. The chain is built from TRBV2 and TRBJ1-2; a weak D match, TRBD1 (6 bases). This CDR3 region has 14 residues. Between the trimmed V and J ends, which lost 2 bases and 4 bases, there was a span of 11 bases. CDR1 and CDR2 (germline): SNHLY, FYNNEI.

The V gene is TRBV28, the J gene TRBJ1-2, with D tentatively TRBD1 (6 bases). Trimming pared 5 bases from V and 2 bases from J, leaving 15 bases between. Germline CDR1 and CDR2: MDHEN and SYDVKM. The CDR3 loop spans 15 amino acids. Written as DNA, the CDR3 is TGTGCCAGCAGTCGACCTAGGGGGGGGAACTATGGCTACACCTTC. Translated, it gives CASSRPRGGNYGYTF.

This chain's CDR3 is CASSYGDRGNTEAFF. The CDR3 DNA follows: TGCGCCAGCAGCTACGGTGACAGGGGGAACACTGAAGCTTTCTTT. V usage is TRBV5-1 and J usage is TRBJ1-1; 8 positions match TRBD1. This CDR3 has 15 residues. Looked up from germline, CDR1 is SGHRS and CDR2 is YFSETQ. After removal of 3 bases from V and 1 base from J, the junction contained 5 bases not matched to a gene.

This sequence joins TRBV4-1 and TRBJ1-4, with D unresolved. In germline, CDR1 is MGHRA, CDR2 YSYEKL. V was shortened by 2 bases and J by 4 bases, with 8 bases between the two germline ends. This CDR3 contains 14 residues. The CDR3 loop reads CASSQSVNNEKLFF. CDR3 sequence (DNA): TGCGCCAGCAGCCAATCCGTTAATAATGAAAAACTGTTTTTT.

The chain employs TRBV27 and TRBJ2-1; no reliable D call. There are 15 residues in the CDR3. Germline V gene sequence: CDR1 MNHEY, CDR2 SMNVEV (reference sequence). V was clipped by 3 bases and J by 2 bases, with 11 bases between them. The CDR3 is CASSFQWPPYNEQFF. The DNA for the CDR3 is TGTGCCAGCAGTTTCCAGTGGCCGCCCTACAATGAGCAGTTCTTC.

The chain couples TRBV28 to TRBJ2-7; D perhaps matches TRBD2 (6 bases). Germline CDR1 MDHEN, CDR2 SYDVKM. This CDR3 has 13 amino acids. V gave up 7 bases and J gave up 0 bases, with 10 bases separating them. The CDR3 loop reads CASTDGSSYEQYF. For the CDR3, the DNA is TGTGCCAGCACCGACGGGAGCTCCTACGAGCAGTACTTC.

Regarding this clone: One junction end does not reproduce the germline sequence, and a read error may be involved. This chain links TRBV27 with TRBJ2-1; 7 bases fit TRBD1. The CDR3 spans 12 residues. Germline CDR1 reads MNHEY; CDR2 reads SMNVEV (reference sequence). Written as DNA, the CDR3 is TGTGCCAGCAGTTTAGTAGGACAGGAGGCGATCTTC. It specifies CASSLVGQEAIF.

The chain employs TRBV12-3 or TRBV12-4 and TRBJ1-2; a weak D match, TRBD1 (5 bases). The CDR3 spans 11 residues. Trimming left V 5 bases short and J 4 bases short, with 5 bases between. As DNA, the CDR3 is TGTGCCAGCAGTCAGGGCTATGGCTACACCTTC. It translates to CASSQGYGYTF.

This clone was detected a few times. The chain recombines TRBV18 with TRBJ1-6; D is ambiguous. The CDR3 length is 17 residues. V dropped 3 bases and J dropped 9 bases, with 21 bases sitting between them. Per germline, CDR1 KGHSH and CDR2 LQKENI. The chain's CDR3 is CASSPEAQVSWGSPLHF. The CDR3 coding sequence is TGTGCCAGCTCACCGGAGGCGCAGGTCTCGTGGGGTTCACCCCTCCACTTT.

The V and J genes are TRBV24-1 and TRBJ2-3; 9 bases map to TRBD2. The CDR3 spans 16 residues. The V gene end was trimmed by 4 bases and the J gene end by 2 bases; junction bases not matched to a gene: 6. CDR1 and CDR2 (germline): KGHDR, SFDVKD. Here the CDR3 reads CATSDSSGGNTDTQYF. The DNA of the CDR3 is TGTGCCACCAGTGACAGTAGCGGGGGAAACACAGATACGCAGTATTTT.

This chain uses TRBV27 with TRBJ2-7; the match to TRBD1 covers 7 bases. The CDR3 contains 15 residues. Germline assignment: CDR1 MNHEY and CDR2 SMNVEV (reference sequence). V dropped 4 bases and J dropped 6; count of bases not matched to a gene: 12. The DNA for the CDR3 is TGTGCCAGCAGTTCAAACCGAGACAGGGCGCCCGAGCAGTACTTC. Translated, it gives CASSSNRDRAPEQYF.

The J gene is TRBJ1-5, the V gene TRBV28; weak D call: TRBD1 (6 bases). From germline, CDR1 is MDHEN and CDR2 SYDVKM. The CDR3 is made up of 17 amino acids. With 2 bases removed from V and 0 bases from J, the gap between germline ends came to 14 bases. The chain's CDR3 is CASSLTAGEYSNQPQHF. The CDR3 DNA reads TGTGCCAGCAGTTTAACGGCAGGGGAGTATAGCAATCAGCCCCAGCATTTT.

The J gene is TRBJ2-2, the V gene TRBV28; D gene ambiguous. Germline values: CDR1 MDHEN, CDR2 SYDVKM. The CDR3 is made up of 12 amino acids. Trimming left V 2 bases short and J 5 bases short, with 3 bases between. The CDR3 is CASSLTTGELFF. In DNA form, the CDR3 reads TGTGCCAGCAGTTTAACTACCGGGGAGCTGTTTTTT.

This clone was counted a single time. V usage is TRBV27 and J usage is TRBJ2-1, with 7 positions matching TRBD2. The CDR3 spans 15 residues. The V gene end was trimmed by 5 bases and the J gene end by 0 bases; junction bases not matched to a gene: 4. Germline V gives CDR1 MNHEY, CDR2 SMNVEV (reference sequence). The CDR3 DNA sequence: TGTGCCAGCAGTCTAAGCGGGACCTCCTACAATGAGCAGTTCTTC. Protein sequence: CASSLSGTSYNEQFF.

V usage is TRBV2 and J usage is TRBJ1-4; D is unclear. This CDR3 is 14 amino acids long. Germline V gene sequence: CDR1 SNHLY, CDR2 FYNNEI. V lost 3 bases to trimming and J lost 4 bases, with 9 bases between them. CDR3 sequence: CASSEPGFNEKLFF. The CDR3 bases are TGTGCCAGCAGTGAGCCCGGGTTTAATGAAAAACTGTTTTTT.

This sequence joins TRBV12-3 or TRBV12-4 and TRBJ1-1; D gene uncertain. V dropped 6 bases and J dropped 2 bases, with 4 bases sitting between them. The CDR3 has 11 amino acids. The CDR3 region has the DNA TGTGCCAGCAGGAGAAACACTGAAGCTTTCTTT. Its translation: CASRRNTEAFF.

The chain links TRBV5-5 to TRBJ2-7, with TRBD1 matching 9 bases. Trimming took 4 bases from V and 4 from J; bases not matched to a gene: 9. Germline-derived CDR1 and CDR2 are SGHKS and YYEKEE (reference sequence). The CDR3 runs 15 residues. The CDR3 reads CASSITGTGLYEQYF. Here the CDR3 DNA reads TGTGCCAGCAGCATAACCGGGACAGGGTTGTACGAGCAGTACTTC.

This sequence joins TRBV7-2 and TRBJ2-3; TRBD2 agrees at 14 bases. Per germline, CDR1 SGHTA and CDR2 FQGNSA. CDR3 length equals 17 residues. Losses at the gene ends were 6 bases for V and 4 bases for J; bases not matched to a gene: 9. The CDR3 region has the DNA TGTGCCAGCAGGAAGACTAGCGGGAGGGTTTCGGCAGATACGCAGTATTTT. Translation gives CASRKTSGRVSADTQYF.

V and J are TRBV28 and TRBJ2-7; the D is unclear. The ends were cut back, 2 bases at V and 3 bases at J, with 8 bases in the middle. From germline, CDR1 is MDHEN and CDR2 SYDVKM. There are 13 residues in the CDR3. CDR3 bases: TGTGCCAGCAGTTTAGGGCAGAACTACGAGCAGTACTTC. This gives the protein CASSLGQNYEQYF.

The J gene is TRBJ2-1, the V gene TRBV12-3 or TRBV12-4; 8 bases align to TRBD2. V lost 7 bases to trimming and J lost 10 bases; unmatched junction nucleotides: 9. The CDR3 extends over 13 amino acids. The CDR3, as DNA: TGTGCCAGCAACGATGGGGGCGGGAGGGAGCAGTTCTTC. Protein sequence: CASNDGGGREQFF.

The chain combines TRBV19 with TRBJ2-7, with TRBD2 identical over 11 bases. Looked up from germline, CDR1 is LNHDA and CDR2 is SQIVND (reference sequence). This CDR3 contains 15 residues. V shed 5 bases, J shed 6 bases, and the junction held 9 bases outside the gene matches. CDR3 amino acids: CASSSTSGVLGEQYF. The DNA for the CDR3 is TGTGCCAGTAGTTCGACTAGCGGGGTCCTGGGCGAGCAGTACTTC.